In its sample, the clone carrying this TCR beta chain was seen many times. The V gene's germline CDR1 is MGHRA and CDR2 YSYEKL. With 5 bases clipped from V and 0 bases from J, the junction kept 11 bases outside the gene matches. The length of the CDR3 is 18 residues. The source of the sample is a study of Graves' ophthalmopathy and Graves' hyperthyroidism. Beta-chain TCR CDR3 regions were amplified from RNA transcripts. HTBI primers were employed in first-round RT-PCR, then a second-round multiplex PCR followed. TCRdb redid the calling of the multiplex PCR reads with MiXCR, one entry per CDR3 protein. The profile shows 350,000 to 400,000 distinct CDR3 sequences, approximately 20% of them singletons.

The sequenced sample consisted of peripheral blood. The source of this sequence is a woman aged 18 to 35 with Graves' ophthalmopathy. This rearrangement joins TRBV4-1 to TRBJ1-5; 9 bases map to TRBD1. This CDR3 is CASSYRDRAVYSNQPQHF. In DNA, the CDR3 is TGCGCCAGCAGCTACCGGGACAGGGCCGTTTATAGCAATCAGCCCCAGCATTTT.